Sequencing of this T cell receptor beta chain was carried out in a study of blood T cell repertoires in COVID-19. The ends lost 0 bases at V and 4 bases at J; junction bases unmatched: 11. The germline CDR1 and CDR2 sequences are LNHNV and YYDKDF (reference sequence). The CDR3 is 20 amino acids. Here immunoSEQ multiplex PCR was the method, and the copy in TCRdb shows in-frame clones only, minus some. The data show roughly 50,000 clones, approximately 81% seen once. Source material: peripheral blood. This sequence joins TRBV15 and TRBJ2-6, with 11 bases lining up with TRBD1. This sequence was found in a man between 45 and 60 years old with acute or convalescent COVID-19. CDR3 bases: TGTGCCACCAGCAGAGATAACCTTGGGGACAGGGGGTCCGGGGCCAACGTCCTGACTTTC. Its protein product is CATSRDNLGDRGSGANVLTF.